This T cell receptor beta chain was recovered during a study of OX40 agonist ivuxolimab in advanced cancers. The V gene's germline CDR1 is MDHEN and CDR2 SYDVKM. CDR3 length: 13 residues. V dropped 8 bases and J dropped 8 bases, with 18 bases sitting between them. Assay: immunoSEQ multiplex PCR; the TCRdb copy retains only in-frame clones and omits some. The sample shows fewer than 60,000 clones, about 81% of them seen only once. The chain employs TRBV28 and TRBJ1-2, with D perhaps matching TRBD1 (5 bases). The sequence was obtained from an adult with an advanced solid tumor such as melanoma, head and neck, liver or kidney cancer. The sample in question was CD4+ or CD8+ T cells sorted from blood, obtained in a trial of the OX40 agonist ivuxolimab. As DNA, the CDR3 is TGTGCCAGCCGTTCGACGGGGGGAAGGGGCTACACCTTC. Translated: CASRSTGGRGYTF.